What follows are 13 T cell receptor beta chains derived from one specimen sequenced in a study of blood T cell repertoires in COVID-19. The repertoire was sequenced with immunoSEQ multiplex PCR; TCRdb's copy has only in-frame clones and lacks some. The table lists about 89,000 clones, around 90% of them singletons. The sample was peripheral blood. The receptors were gathered from a male donor with acute or convalescent COVID-19.

The J gene is TRBJ1-4, the V gene TRBV29-1; 10 nucleotides agree with TRBD1. Germline V gene data show CDR1 as SQVTM and CDR2 as ANQGSEA. V was pared by 7 bases and J by 6 bases, with 8 bases of the junction left unmatched. There are 14 residues in the CDR3. The DNA of the CDR3 is TGCAGCGCCCCAACGGGGACAGGGGATGAAAAACTGTTTTTT. This gives the protein CSAPTGTGDEKLFF.

The V gene is TRBV5-1, the J gene TRBJ1-1; tentative D call: TRBD1 (5 bases). The V and J ends lost 2 bases and 7 bases respectively, with 12 bases between them. CDR3 length equals 13 residues. CDR1 and CDR2 (germline): SGHRS, YFSETQ. The CDR3 is CASSLNRDYEAFF. CDR3 coding DNA: TGCGCCAGCAGCTTAAACCGGGACTATGAAGCTTTCTTT.

In its sample, this clone was seen a few times. This rearrangement joins TRBV18 to TRBJ2-7; a weak D match, TRBD1 (6 bases). V gave up 2 bases and J gave up 3 bases, with 8 bases separating them. The CDR3 sequence is 13 residues long. Germline-derived CDR1 and CDR2 are KGHSH and LQKENI. DNA for the CDR3: TGTGCCAGCTCACCAAGGGGGATCTACGAGCAGTACTTC. As protein: CASSPRGIYEQYF.

The V and J genes are TRBV30 and TRBJ2-3, with TRBD1 matching 7 bases. Germline CDR1 is GTSNPN and CDR2 is SVGIG (reference sequence). The CDR3 loop spans 13 amino acids. V shed 3 bases and J 2 bases; nucleotides not matched to a gene: 2. CDR3 bases: TGTGCCTGGAGGACAGGGCCCACAGATACGCAGTATTTT. Residues: CAWRTGPTDTQYF. The full variable domain, completed using reference TRBV30 and TRBJ2-3, is SQTIHQWPATLVQPVGSPLSLECTVEGTSNPNLYWYRQAAGRGLQLLFYSVGIGQISSEVPQNLSASRPQDRQFILSSKKLLLSDSGFYLCAWRTGPTDTQYFGPGTRLTVL.

The chain recombines TRBV5-6 with TRBJ2-1, with D possibly TRBD2 on 5 matching bases. Trimming removed 3 bases from V and 9 bases from J, with 19 bases in between. Germline lookup yields CDR1 SGHDT and CDR2 YYEEEE. The CDR3 spans 15 residues. The CDR3 region has the DNA TGTGCCAGCAGCTCAGACAACCGGGGTGGACGTGAGCAGTTCTTC. It codes for CASSSDNRGGREQFF. Using reference TRBV5-6 and TRBJ2-1 for the parts outside the CDR3, the full variable domain is DAGVTQSPTHLIKTRGQQVTLRCSPKSGHDTVSWYQQALGQGPQFIFQYYEEEERQRGNFPDRFSGHQFPNYSSELNVNALLLGDSALYLCASSSDNRGGREQFFGPGTRLTVL.

The chain links TRBV5-6 to TRBJ2-1, with 7 bases aligning to TRBD2. Germline loops: CDR1 SGHDT, CDR2 YYEEEE. The CDR3 spans 16 residues. V was pared by 4 bases and J by 9 bases, with 16 bases of the junction left unmatched. CDR3 protein: CASSTSYFRGRGEQFF. The CDR3 region has the DNA TGTGCCAGCAGCACTTCGTATTTCCGGGGGAGGGGTGAGCAGTTCTTC. The whole variable domain, filled in from reference TRBV5-6 and TRBJ2-1, reads DAGVTQSPTHLIKTRGQQVTLRCSPKSGHDTVSWYQQALGQGPQFIFQYYEEEERQRGNFPDRFSGHQFPNYSSELNVNALLLGDSALYLCASSTSYFRGRGEQFFGPGTRLTVL.

The chain carries TRBV6-5 and TRBJ1-1; D may be TRBD1 (6 bases). The CDR3 is 14 residues long. The germline gives CDR1 MNHEY, CDR2 SVGAGI. V was clipped by 7 bases and J by 0 bases, with 12 bases between them. The CDR3 coding sequence is TGTGCCAGCAAAACTACAGGGTTGAACACTGAAGCTTTCTTT. Translating gives CASKTTGLNTEAFF.

This chain uses TRBV11-2 with TRBJ1-1; TRBD1 might be the D (5 bases). Germline CDR1 and CDR2: SGHAT and FQNNGV. V shed 0 bases and J shed 3 bases, with 11 bases lying between them. The CDR3 totals 15 residues. The CDR3 region is CASSLDPGRDTEAFF. CDR3 nucleotide sequence: TGTGCCAGCAGCTTAGACCCGGGCAGGGACACTGAAGCTTTCTTT.

V is TRBV5-4 and J is TRBJ2-1; TRBD2 matches 11 bases. CDR1 SGHNT and CDR2 YYREEE come from the germline V gene (reference sequence). The CDR3 covers 15 residues. V lost 6 bases and J lost 5; bases outside the gene matches: 7. DNA of the CDR3: TGTGCCAGCACCCTAACTAGCGGGGGTCACAATGAGCAGTTCTTC. It codes for CASTLTSGGHNEQFF.

V usage is TRBV6-5 and J usage is TRBJ1-2, with D unclear. Germline CDR1 and CDR2: MNHEY and SVGAGI. Trimming shortened V by 7 bases and J by 4 bases, and 13 bases separated the two germline ends. The CDR3 consists of 13 residues. The CDR3 region has the DNA TGTGCCAGCACCGCTGGGAGTGGCTATGGCTACACCTTC. Amino acid sequence: CASTAGSGYGYTF.

The V gene is TRBV18, the J gene TRBJ1-1, with no clear D. CDR1 KGHSH and CDR2 LQKENI come from the germline V gene. V was clipped by 3 bases and J by 4 bases, with 12 bases between them. The CDR3 is 14 amino acids. CDR3 region: CASSPGSRGTEAFF. DNA for the CDR3: TGTGCCAGCTCACCGGGGAGCCGGGGCACTGAAGCTTTCTTT.

The chain combines TRBV12-5 with TRBJ2-3; a possible D gene is TRBD2 (6 bases). V was cut by 5 bases and J by 5 bases, with 11 bases left in between. The germline gives CDR1 LGHNT, CDR2 FRNRAP. This CDR3 spans 13 amino acids. In DNA form, the CDR3 reads TGTGCTAGTGGTCGGGGAGGTGGAGATACGCAGTATTTT. Protein product: CASGRGGGDTQYF.

This clone was seen once. The chain links TRBV5-4 to TRBJ1-1; TRBD1 is a possible D gene (5 bases). The CDR3 extends over 14 amino acids. V lost 0 bases to trimming and J lost 5 bases, with 11 bases between them. CDR1 is SGHNT, CDR2 YYREEE, per germline (reference sequence). The CDR3 region is CASSLDQGGTEAFF. The CDR3 nucleotides read TGTGCCAGCAGCTTGGACCAGGGAGGGACTGAAGCTTTCTTT. The variable domain in full, with the rest retrieved from reference TRBV5-4 and TRBJ1-1, is ETGVTQSPTHLIKTRGQQVTLRCSSQSGHNTVSWYQQALGQGPQFIFQYYREEENGRGNFPPRFSGLQFPNYSSELNVNALELDDSALYLCASSLDQGGTEAFFGQGTRLTVV.